This T cell receptor beta chain was identified during a study of vaccination effects on CD4 cells after COVID-19 (dated by TCRdb to 2021 to 2024). Describing the broader study: In the ViraFEST assay, PBMC were stimulated with viral peptide pools, and TCR sequencing was then used to find antigen-specific CD4+ T cell clonotypes based on their expansion. A total of 10 COVID-19 convalescent patients and a handful of SARS-CoV-2-naive healthy vaccine recipients were included in the full study. Over 1.5 million PBMC per well were cultured with approximately 10 ug/ml peptides in IMDM containing approximately 4.7% human AB serum, approximately 9.1 IU/ml IL-2 and gentamicin. SARS-CoV-2 spike-specific CD4+ TCR repertoires from before and after mRNA vaccination were compared in COVID-19 convalescent patients and in infection-naive vaccine recipients. The Oncomine TCR Beta short-read assay on an Illumina iSeq 100 was used to sequence cultures from other donors in the study. Post-vaccine samples across the study were collected a median of 72 days after the second dose, with a range of 14 to 241.

Note on this clone: The antigen it binds to is not known. Qualities for individual bases were not recorded, and no much larger clone is one base off.

The paper's findings and limits, for the study overall: At late post-vaccination timepoints, both infection-induced and vaccine-induced clones showed marked clonal contraction, consistent with waning T cell responses. Only a small number of convalescent patients were included, and no early post-infection timepoints were available, which limited the study. In healthy vaccine recipients, vaccine-induced clones were almost all SARS-CoV-2 mono-reactive, with only 1 of 255 cross-reactive with common cold coronaviruses.

After less than 13 days of culture, CD4+ T cells were isolated with the EasySep CD4+ T cell isolation kit. Each participant received two doses of an mRNA SARS-CoV-2 vaccine, either BNT162b2 or mRNA-1273. Healthy vaccine recipients had no prior SARS-CoV-2 infection, confirmed by negative nucleocapsid antibodies before and after vaccination. Half of the culture medium was replaced with fresh IL-2-containing medium on days 3 and 7. Unless noted otherwise, every peptide stimulation condition was cultured in triplicate wells. PBMC were separated from whole blood using Ficoll-Paque Plus gradient centrifugation and were then either cryopreserved at -140C or used fresh. The QIAamp micro DNA kit was used to extract genomic DNA from the cultured CD4+ T cells. Library prep was done by the immunoSEQ multiplex PCR assay. TCR beta CDR3 sequencing was performed on DNA from the cultured, isolated CD4+ T cells. From the authors' description of their analysis: Non-productive TCR sequences were removed and reads were trimmed to the CDR3 region, keeping CDR3s of at least 7 amino acids. The MANAFEST web app was used to pick out antigen-specific clonotypes by comparing their expansion in peptide wells with that in reference cultures. To be called positive, a clone needed expansion at FDR<0.05 compared with the reference and with all other wells, an odds ratio greater than 5, and a frequency greater than 0.1% in two replicate wells. A clonotype was defined as cross-reactive if the clonotype was significantly expanded both in SARS-CoV-2 spike wells and in at least one common cold coronavirus spike condition. CDR3 similarity was assessed by Levenshtein distance with the stringdist R package, and unrooted trees were built with ape in R 3.6.1. TCRdb stores this immuneACCESS table with in-frame sequences only. Part of the clones is absent; in the studies checked, under half of the shortfall reflects unresolved V genes, and no reason is known for the rest. For V, J and clone size, that table is used; D and trimming come from the DNA. The sample contains 37,000 or so clones, about 67% of them found a single time. In total, the top ten clones hold 7.7% of the sample.

Inclusive of the bounding cysteine and phenylalanine, the CDR3 is 16 residues long. Only the CDR3 portion is preserved as DNA: 48 bases, with reading frame beginning at the first base. The germline V end is reduced by 0 bases and the J end by 3 bases; junction bases left unmatched: 7. CDR1 SGDLS and CDR2 YYNGEE are derived from the germline V gene. This TCR was recovered from a human donor who received a COVID-19 vaccine. The sequenced sample was CD4+ T cells from PBMCs cultured without peptide, obtained after COVID-19 vaccination. The rearrangement joined TRBV9 to TRBJ2-3; TRBD2 aligns with 7 central bases. The CDR3 reads as follows: CASSVAAGERTDTQYF. In nucleotides, the sequence is TGTGCCAGCAGCGTAGCGGCGGGGGAGAGGACAGATACGCAGTATTTT.